The rows below give T cell receptor beta chains drawn from one sample of a study of post-analysis software for immune sequencing data. TCRdb redid the calling of the PCR reads with MiXCR, one entry per CDR3 protein. The sample contains fewer than 850,000 distinct CDR3 sequences, 40% to 55% of which appear only once. Source material: blood. The receptors shown here come from a girl aged 10 to 17 with multiple sclerosis. Both conserved end residues are part of each CDR3. The D gene is left open where the match is weak. Part of the rows lack a size; the others show once, few, many or a class for expanded clones.

CDR3 protein	CDR3 DNA	J gene	clone size	D gene	V gene	CDR3 length
CASSLAGKNTEAFF	TGTGCCAGCAGCTTAGCGGGAAAGAACACTGAAGCTTTCTTT	TRBJ1-1	NA	NA	TRBV7-9	14
CASSSPVDYEQYF	TGTGCCAGCAGCTCCCCCGTTGACTACGAGCAGTACTTC	TRBJ2-7	NA	NA	TRBV7-9	13
CASSQGGQERYEQYF	TGTGCCAGCAGCCAGGGCGGACAGGAAAGATACGAGCAGTACTTC	TRBJ2-7	NA	TRBD1	TRBV14	15
CASSLWSGAYEQYF	TGTGCCAGCAGTTTATGGTCGGGAGCCTACGAGCAGTACTTC	TRBJ2-7	few	NA	TRBV12-3/TRBV12-4	14
CASTLGEYNEQFF	TGTGCCAGCACCCTGGGGGAGTACAATGAGCAGTTCTTC	TRBJ2-1	NA	NA	TRBV12-3/TRBV12-4	13
CAISEASGGYEQYF	TGTGCCATCAGTGAGGCGTCGGGAGGGTACGAGCAGTACTTC	TRBJ2-7	few	TRBD2	TRBV10-3	14
CSVVVGRWDTQYF	TGCAGCGTTGTAGTTGGCCGCTGGGATACGCAGTATTTT	TRBJ2-3	NA	NA	TRBV29-1	13
CATSDVEGRRYNEQFF	TGTGCCACCAGTGATGTAGAGGGTAGACGGTACAATGAGCAGTTCTTC	TRBJ2-1	NA	NA	TRBV24-1	16
CSATTPGVTDTQYF	TGCAGTGCTACTACCCCAGGGGTCACAGATACGCAGTATTTT	TRBJ2-3	NA	NA	TRBV20-1	14
CASSWTGLNEQFF	TGTGCCAGCAGTTGGACTGGTCTTAATGAGCAGTTCTTC	TRBJ2-1	NA	NA	TRBV12-3/TRBV12-4	13
CASSYSAFPTASDNSPLHF	TGTGCCAGCAGTTACTCCGCTTTCCCCACGGCCAGCGATAATTCACCCCTCCACTTT	TRBJ1-6	NA	NA	TRBV6-5	19
CASSRYSSGLIGELFF	TGTGCCAGCAGTCGATATTCCTCAGGACTTATCGGGGAGCTGTTTTTT	TRBJ2-2	NA	NA	TRBV27	16
CASSSTGAYEQYF	TGTGCCAGCAGCTCGACAGGGGCCTACGAGCAGTACTTC	TRBJ2-7	few	TRBD1	TRBV7-2	13
CASTGTETLNYGYTF	TGTGCCAGCACCGGGACAGAGACCCTTAACTATGGCTACACCTTC	TRBJ1-2	NA	TRBD1	TRBV12-3/TRBV12-4	15
CASSEPRTSGSRSYEQYF	TGCGCCAGCAGTGAACCCCGGACTAGCGGGAGTAGGTCCTACGAGCAGTACTTC	TRBJ2-7	NA	TRBD2	TRBV10-2	18
CAISESPGGNGFTF	TGTGCCATCAGTGAGTCGCCAGGGGGGAATGGCTTCACCTTC	TRBJ1-2	NA	TRBD1	TRBV10-3	14
CASSQGESSYEQYF	TGTGCCAGCAGCCAGGGAGAAAGCTCCTACGAGCAGTACTTC	TRBJ2-7	NA	NA	TRBV14	14
CASSYSSGSSYNEQFF	TGTGCCAGCAGTTACTCGAGCGGGAGCTCCTACAATGAGCAGTTCTTC	TRBJ2-1	NA	TRBD2	TRBV6-5	16
CASTKRGDGEQYF	TGTGCCAGCACCAAAAGGGGGGATGGCGAGCAGTACTTC	TRBJ2-7	many	NA	TRBV6-6	13